The present T cell receptor (beta chain) was sequenced within a study of Graves' ophthalmopathy and Graves' hyperthyroidism (dated by TCRdb to the late 2010s). General notes on the study: Hyperthyroidism was defined as stable when no progression to ophthalmopathy occurred within 18 months of follow-up. The study used TCR beta repertoire signatures to distinguish Graves' ophthalmopathy from Graves' hyperthyroidism and to predict progression to ophthalmopathy. To explore V-J signatures that separate ophthalmopathy from hyperthyroidism, a discovery set of about a hundred patients was enrolled, consisting of 43 with ophthalmopathy and around 60 with stable hyperthyroidism. In total, around 130 blood samples were TCR-sequenced: 43 ophthalmopathy, under 85 hyperthyroidism and approximately 17 hyperthyroidism-to-ophthalmopathy patients. The independent validation cohort included approximately 19 hyperthyroidism patients plus 17 patients who later progressed from hyperthyroidism to ophthalmopathy. Following sampling, methimazole starting at 30 mg daily was administered to hyperthyroidism patients, and high-dose intravenous methylprednisolone was administered to ophthalmopathy patients. In over five hyperthyroidism patients, the T-cell repertoires found in thyroid tissue were compared with those found in blood. What the study reported, not specific to this receptor: Among expanded thyroid clonotypes with frequency above 0.001, most also showed up in blood, which suggests that blood repertoires may reflect the thyroid immune response. Sample size was not statistically predetermined, and group allocation was not concealed from the investigators. In cross-validation, the 13-signature model distinguished ophthalmopathy from stable hyperthyroidism with less than 90% sensitivity and roughly 81% specificity, while in the test set the corresponding values were around 79% and 71%. In validation, the model predicted ophthalmopathy progression with 55% to 71% sensitivity and roughly 78% specificity; some 13 predicted patients were CT-confirmed with GO in a median of about 6.2 months.

V and J lose 0 bases and 5 bases, and a span of 7 bases separates them. From cysteine to phenylalanine, the CDR3 is 13 amino acids long. Kept here is only the CDR3 DNA, which spans 39 bases and is read in frame from base 1. From the germline V gene, CDR1 is WSHSY and CDR2 is SAAADI. Points on this clonotype: Which antigen it targets is not known. No much larger clonotype is one base removed from it; base qualities were not supplied.

For repertoire sequencing, the TCR beta CDR3 regions were amplified from RNA transcripts. A first-round RT-PCR used HTBI primers with the Qiagen OneStep RT-PCR kit, followed by a second-round multiplex PCR, size selection and purification. Libraries were sequenced on an Illumina HiSeq2000 using paired-end 100 bp reads. The study's processing was this. SOAPnuke was used to process the reads, throwing out any read that had adapters, had uncalled bases, had a mean Phred below 15, or lacked an exact constant-primer or identifier match. COPE v1.2.5 was used to merge the high-quality paired reads. Each unique nucleotide sequence was defined as a clonotype, and clonotypes were aligned to IMGT TRB V, D and J references with MiTCR v1.1. Analysis was restricted to V-J combinations with a frequency above 0.0001, which covered 99.2% of repertoires. For each V-J combination, a TCR clonal expansion and chaos score was defined as the ratio of F50 clonal expansion to chaos observed in the TCRdist matrix. Welch's t-statistics and random forest were used to reduce features to approximately 13 V-J combinations, which were fed into a naive Bayes classifier. The similarity between thyroid and blood repertoires was quantified using the Morisita-Horn index. The public reads were reanalyzed by TCRdb: fastp trimming at Q25, MiXCR alignment, in-frame beta chains only. Rows merge per CDR3 protein into single entries with the most common DNA and genes. The V and J calls here are based on TCRdb, not the publication. The sample contains over a million distinct CDR3 sequences, around a third of them found a single time. Clones ranked in the top ten supply more than 9.5% of the sample.

Patients with hyperthyroidism were aged 18 to 65 years, had been newly diagnosed, and had a disease duration of less than 2 months. Patients with other autoimmune diseases, uncontrolled infections, pregnancy or lactation were excluded. Diagnosis relied on clinical symptoms, serum thyroxine, TRAb, thyroid ultrasound and orbital computed tomography. Total RNA was extracted using Trizol reagent, and RNA quality was checked on an Agilent 2100 Bioanalyzer. Here the chain combines TRBV10-2 and TRBJ1-2; the D segment cannot be called with confidence. Sequencing was performed on peripheral blood or thyroid tissue (not recorded which). The sequence was collected from an adult man with Graves' hyperthyroidism. The CDR3 corresponds to CASSESWDYGYTF. The base sequence is TGCGCCAGCAGTGAGTCTTGGGATTATGGCTACACCTTC.